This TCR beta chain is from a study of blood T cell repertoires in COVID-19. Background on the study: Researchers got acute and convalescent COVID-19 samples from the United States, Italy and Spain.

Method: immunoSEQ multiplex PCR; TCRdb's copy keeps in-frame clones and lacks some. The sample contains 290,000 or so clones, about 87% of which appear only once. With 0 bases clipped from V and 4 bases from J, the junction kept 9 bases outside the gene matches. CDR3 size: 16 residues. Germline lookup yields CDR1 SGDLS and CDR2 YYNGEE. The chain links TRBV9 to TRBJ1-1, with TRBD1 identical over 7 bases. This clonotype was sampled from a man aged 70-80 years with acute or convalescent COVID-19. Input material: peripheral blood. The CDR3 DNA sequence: TGTGCCAGCAGCGTAGAGGGCACAGGGGTTGCCACTGAAGCTTTCTTT. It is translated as CASSVEGTGVATEAFF.